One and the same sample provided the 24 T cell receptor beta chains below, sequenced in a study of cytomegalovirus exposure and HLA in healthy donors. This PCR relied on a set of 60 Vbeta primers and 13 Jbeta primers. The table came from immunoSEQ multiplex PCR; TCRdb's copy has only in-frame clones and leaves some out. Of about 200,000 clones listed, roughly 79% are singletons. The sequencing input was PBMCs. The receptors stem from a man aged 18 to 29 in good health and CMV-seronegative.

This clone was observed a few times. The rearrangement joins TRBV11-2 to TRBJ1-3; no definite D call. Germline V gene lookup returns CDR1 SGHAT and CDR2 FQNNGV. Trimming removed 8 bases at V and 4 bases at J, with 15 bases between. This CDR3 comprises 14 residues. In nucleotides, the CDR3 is TGTGCCAGCGGCAATTTGAGGAGGGGAAACACCATATATTTT. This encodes CASGNLRRGNTIYF.

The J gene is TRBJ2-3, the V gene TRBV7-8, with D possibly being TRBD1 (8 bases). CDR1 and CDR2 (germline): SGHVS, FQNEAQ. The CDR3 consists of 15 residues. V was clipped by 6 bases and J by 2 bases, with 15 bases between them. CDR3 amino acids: CASRRTGGDTDTQYF. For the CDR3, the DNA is TGTGCCAGCAGACGAACAGGGGGGGACACAGATACGCAGTATTTT.

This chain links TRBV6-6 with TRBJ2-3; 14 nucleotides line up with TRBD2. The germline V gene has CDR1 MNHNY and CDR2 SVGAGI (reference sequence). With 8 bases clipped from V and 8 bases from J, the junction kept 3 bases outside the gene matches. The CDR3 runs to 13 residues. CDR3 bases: TGTGCCAGCGGGACTAGCGGGAGCGCTACGCAGTATTTT. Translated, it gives CASGTSGSATQYF.

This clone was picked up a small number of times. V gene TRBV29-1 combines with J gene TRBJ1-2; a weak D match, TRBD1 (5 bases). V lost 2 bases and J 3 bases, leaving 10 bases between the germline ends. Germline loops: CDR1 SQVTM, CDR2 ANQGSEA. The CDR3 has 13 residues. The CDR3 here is CSVESRQHYGYTF. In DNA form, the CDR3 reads TGCAGCGTTGAATCACGACAGCACTATGGCTACACCTTC.

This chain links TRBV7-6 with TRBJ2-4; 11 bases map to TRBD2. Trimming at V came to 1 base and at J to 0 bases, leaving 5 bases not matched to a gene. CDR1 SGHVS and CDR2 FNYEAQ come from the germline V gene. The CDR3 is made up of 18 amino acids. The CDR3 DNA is TGTGCCAGCAGCTTAGGGACTAGCGGGTTACTAGCCAAAAACATTCAGTACTTC. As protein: CASSLGTSGLLAKNIQYF.

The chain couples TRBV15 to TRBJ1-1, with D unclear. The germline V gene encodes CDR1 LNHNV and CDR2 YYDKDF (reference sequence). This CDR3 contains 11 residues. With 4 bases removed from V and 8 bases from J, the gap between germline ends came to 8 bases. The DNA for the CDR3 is TGTGCCACCAGCATCCGAGGGGAAGCTTTCTTT. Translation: CATSIRGEAFF.

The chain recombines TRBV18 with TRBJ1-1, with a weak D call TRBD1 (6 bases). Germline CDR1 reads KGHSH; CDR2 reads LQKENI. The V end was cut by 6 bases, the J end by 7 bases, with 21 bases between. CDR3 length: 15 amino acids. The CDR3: CASSTFTGSGDEAFF. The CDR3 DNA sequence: TGTGCCAGCTCCACATTTACAGGGTCAGGCGATGAAGCTTTCTTT.

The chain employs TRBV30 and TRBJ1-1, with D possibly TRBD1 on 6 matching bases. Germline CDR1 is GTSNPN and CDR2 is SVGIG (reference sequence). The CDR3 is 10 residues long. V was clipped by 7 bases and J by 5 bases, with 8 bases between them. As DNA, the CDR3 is TGTGCCTACGGACAGACTGAAGCTTTCTTT. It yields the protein CAYGQTEAFF.

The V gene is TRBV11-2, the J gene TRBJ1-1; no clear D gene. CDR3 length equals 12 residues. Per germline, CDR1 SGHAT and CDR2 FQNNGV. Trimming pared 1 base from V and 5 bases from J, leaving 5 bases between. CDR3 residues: CASSLGRTEAFF. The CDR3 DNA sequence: TGTGCCAGCAGCTTAGGGAGGACTGAAGCTTTCTTT.

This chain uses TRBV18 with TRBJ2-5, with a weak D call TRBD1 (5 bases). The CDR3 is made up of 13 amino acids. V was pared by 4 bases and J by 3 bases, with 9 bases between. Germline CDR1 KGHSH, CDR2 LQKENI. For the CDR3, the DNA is TGTGCCAGCTCACTCACAGGAGAAGAGACCCAGTACTTC. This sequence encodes CASSLTGEETQYF.

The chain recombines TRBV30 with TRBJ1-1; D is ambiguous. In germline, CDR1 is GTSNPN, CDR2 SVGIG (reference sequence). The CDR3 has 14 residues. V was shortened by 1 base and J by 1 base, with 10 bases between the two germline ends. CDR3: CAWSAGSWNTEAFF. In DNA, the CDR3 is TGTGCCTGGAGTGCCGGGAGTTGGAACACTGAAGCTTTCTTT.

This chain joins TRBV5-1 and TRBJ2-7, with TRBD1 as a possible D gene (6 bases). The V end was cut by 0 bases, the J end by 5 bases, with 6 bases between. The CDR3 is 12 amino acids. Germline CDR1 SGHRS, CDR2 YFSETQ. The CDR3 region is CASSLDRDEQYF. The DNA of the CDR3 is TGCGCCAGCAGCTTGGACAGGGACGAGCAGTACTTC.

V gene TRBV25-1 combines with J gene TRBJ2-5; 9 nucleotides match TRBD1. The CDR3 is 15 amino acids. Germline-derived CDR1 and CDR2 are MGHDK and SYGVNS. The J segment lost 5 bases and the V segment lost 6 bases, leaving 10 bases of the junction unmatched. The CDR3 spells CASSPGDRDFETQYF. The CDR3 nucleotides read TGTGCCAGCAGCCCTGGGGACAGGGATTTCGAGACCCAGTACTTC.

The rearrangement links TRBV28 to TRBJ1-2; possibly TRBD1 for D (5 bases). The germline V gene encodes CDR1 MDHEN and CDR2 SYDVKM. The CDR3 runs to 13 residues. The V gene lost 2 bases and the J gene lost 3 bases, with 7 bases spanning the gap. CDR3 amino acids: CASSLTTDYGYTF. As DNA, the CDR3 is TGTGCCAGCAGTTTAACGACAGACTATGGCTACACCTTC.

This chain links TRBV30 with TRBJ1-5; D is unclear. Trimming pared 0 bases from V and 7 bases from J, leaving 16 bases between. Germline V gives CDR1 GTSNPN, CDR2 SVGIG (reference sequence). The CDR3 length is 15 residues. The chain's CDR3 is CAWSVHRRGGQPQHF. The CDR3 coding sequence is TGTGCCTGGAGTGTACATCGGAGAGGCGGGCAGCCCCAGCATTTT.

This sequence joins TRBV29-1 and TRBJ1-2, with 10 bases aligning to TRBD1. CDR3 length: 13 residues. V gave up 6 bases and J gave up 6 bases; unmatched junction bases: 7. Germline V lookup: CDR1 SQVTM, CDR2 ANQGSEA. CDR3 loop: CSVVDRGRDGYTF. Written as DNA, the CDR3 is TGCAGCGTGGTTGACAGGGGGCGCGATGGCTACACCTTC.

Written as DNA, the CDR3 is TGCGCCAGCAGCCAAGATCACACTAACTCCTACAATGAGCAGTTCTTC. As protein: CASSQDHTNSYNEQFF. The chain links TRBV4-3 to TRBJ2-1; D not certain. The CDR3 loop spans 16 amino acids. The germline V gene has CDR1 LGHNA and CDR2 YSLEER. V lost 0 bases and J lost 0, with 9 bases in between.

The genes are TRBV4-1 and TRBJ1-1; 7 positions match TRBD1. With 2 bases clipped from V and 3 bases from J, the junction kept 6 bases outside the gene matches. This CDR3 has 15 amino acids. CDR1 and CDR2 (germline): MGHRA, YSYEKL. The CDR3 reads CASSQMTGLDTEAFF. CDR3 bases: TGCGCCAGCAGCCAAATGACAGGGCTGGACACTGAAGCTTTCTTT.

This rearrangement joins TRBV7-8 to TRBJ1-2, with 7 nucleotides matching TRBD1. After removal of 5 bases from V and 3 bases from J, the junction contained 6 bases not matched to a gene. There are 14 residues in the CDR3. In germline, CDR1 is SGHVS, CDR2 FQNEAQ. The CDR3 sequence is CASSRQGWYYGYTF. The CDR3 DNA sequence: TGTGCCAGCAGCCGACAGGGATGGTACTATGGCTACACCTTC.

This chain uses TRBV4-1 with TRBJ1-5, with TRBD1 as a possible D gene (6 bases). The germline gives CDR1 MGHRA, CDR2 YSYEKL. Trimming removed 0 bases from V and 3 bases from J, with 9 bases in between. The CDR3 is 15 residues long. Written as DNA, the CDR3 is TGCGCCAGCAGCCAAGAGGGACATGCCAATCAGCCCCAGCATTTT. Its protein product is CASSQEGHANQPQHF.

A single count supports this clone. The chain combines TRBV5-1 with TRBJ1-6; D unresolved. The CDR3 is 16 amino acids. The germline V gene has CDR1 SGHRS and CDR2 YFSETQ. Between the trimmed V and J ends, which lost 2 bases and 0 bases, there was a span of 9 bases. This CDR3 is CASSFQSSSYNSPLHF. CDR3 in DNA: TGCGCCAGCAGCTTTCAGTCGTCCTCCTATAATTCACCCCTCCACTTT.

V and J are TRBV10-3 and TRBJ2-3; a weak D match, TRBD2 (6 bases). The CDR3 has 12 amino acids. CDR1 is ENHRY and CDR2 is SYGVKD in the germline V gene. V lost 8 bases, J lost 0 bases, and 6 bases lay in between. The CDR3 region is CAIGGSTDTQYF. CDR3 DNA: TGTGCCATCGGGGGGAGCACAGATACGCAGTATTTT.

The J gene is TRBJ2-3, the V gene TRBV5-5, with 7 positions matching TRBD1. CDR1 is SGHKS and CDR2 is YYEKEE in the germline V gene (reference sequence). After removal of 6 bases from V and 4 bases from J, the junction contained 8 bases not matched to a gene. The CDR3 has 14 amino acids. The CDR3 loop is CASTLGQGADTQYF. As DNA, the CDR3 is TGTGCCAGCACACTAGGGCAGGGGGCAGATACGCAGTATTTT.

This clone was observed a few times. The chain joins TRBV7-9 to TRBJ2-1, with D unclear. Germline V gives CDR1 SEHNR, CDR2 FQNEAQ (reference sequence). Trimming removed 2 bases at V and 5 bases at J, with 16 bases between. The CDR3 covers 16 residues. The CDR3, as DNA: TGTGCCAGCAGCTTAAGTACGAACAGATTAGACAATGAGCAGTTCTTC. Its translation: CASSLSTNRLDNEQFF.